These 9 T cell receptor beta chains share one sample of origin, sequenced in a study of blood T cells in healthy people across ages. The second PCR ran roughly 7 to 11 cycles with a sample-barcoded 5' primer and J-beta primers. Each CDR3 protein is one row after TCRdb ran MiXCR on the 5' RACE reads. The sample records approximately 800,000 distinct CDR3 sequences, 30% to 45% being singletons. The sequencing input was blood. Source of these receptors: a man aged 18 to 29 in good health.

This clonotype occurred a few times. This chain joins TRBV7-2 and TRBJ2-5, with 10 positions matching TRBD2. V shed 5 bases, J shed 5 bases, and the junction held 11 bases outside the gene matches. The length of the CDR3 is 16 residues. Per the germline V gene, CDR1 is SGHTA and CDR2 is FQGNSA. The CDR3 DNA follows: TGTGCCAGCAGCCTGGCGGGAGCGGGGGGGCTTGAGACCCAGTACTTC. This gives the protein CASSLAGAGGLETQYF.

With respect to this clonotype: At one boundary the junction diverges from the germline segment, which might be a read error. The CDR3 DNA is TGTGTCAGTAGTACCGGACAGGGAGTCACTGAAGCTTTCTTT. Its translation: CVSSTGQGVTEAFF. V usage is TRBV19 and J usage is TRBJ1-1; 8 nucleotides agree with TRBD1. The CDR3 is made up of 14 amino acids. The germline V gene encodes CDR1 LNHDA and CDR2 SQIVND (reference sequence).

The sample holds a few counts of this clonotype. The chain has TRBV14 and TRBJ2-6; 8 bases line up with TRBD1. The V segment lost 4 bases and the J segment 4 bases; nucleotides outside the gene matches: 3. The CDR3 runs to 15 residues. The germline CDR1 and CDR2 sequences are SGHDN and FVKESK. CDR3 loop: CASSPQGAGANVLTF. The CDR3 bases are TGTGCCAGCAGCCCTCAGGGGGCAGGGGCCAACGTCCTGACTTTC.

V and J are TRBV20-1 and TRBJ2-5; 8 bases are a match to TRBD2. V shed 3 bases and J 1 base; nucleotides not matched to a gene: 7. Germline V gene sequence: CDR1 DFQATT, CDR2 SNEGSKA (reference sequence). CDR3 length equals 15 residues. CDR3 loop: CSASQAGAPQETQYF. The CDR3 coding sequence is TGCAGTGCTAGCCAAGCGGGGGCGCCCCAAGAGACCCAGTACTTC.

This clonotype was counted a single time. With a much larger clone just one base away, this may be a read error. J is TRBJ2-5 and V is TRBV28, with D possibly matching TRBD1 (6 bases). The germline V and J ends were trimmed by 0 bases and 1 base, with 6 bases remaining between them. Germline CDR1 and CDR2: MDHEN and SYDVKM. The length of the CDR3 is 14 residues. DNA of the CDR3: TGTGCCAGCAGTTTATGGGGGGCCCAAGAGACCCAGTACTTC. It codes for CASSLWGAQETQYF. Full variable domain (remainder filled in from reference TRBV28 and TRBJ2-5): DVKVTQSSRYLVKRTGEKVFLECVQDMDHENMFWYRQDPGLGLRLIYFSYDVKMKEKGDIPEGYSVSREKKERFSLILESASTNQTSMYLCASSLWGAQETQYFGPGTRLLVL.

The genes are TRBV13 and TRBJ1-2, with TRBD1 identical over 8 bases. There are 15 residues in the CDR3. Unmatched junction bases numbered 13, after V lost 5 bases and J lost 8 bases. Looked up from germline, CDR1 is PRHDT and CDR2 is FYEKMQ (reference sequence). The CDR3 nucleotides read TGTGCCAGCAGCGGGACAGGTTTCGGGAGTGAAGGCTACACCTTC. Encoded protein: CASSGTGFGSEGYTF. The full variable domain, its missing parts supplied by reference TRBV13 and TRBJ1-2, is AAGVIQSPRHLIKEKRETATLKCYPIPRHDTVYWYQQGPGQDPQFLISFYEKMQSDKGSIPDRFSAQQFSDYHSELNMSSLELGDSALYFCASSGTGFGSEGYTFGSGTRLTVV.

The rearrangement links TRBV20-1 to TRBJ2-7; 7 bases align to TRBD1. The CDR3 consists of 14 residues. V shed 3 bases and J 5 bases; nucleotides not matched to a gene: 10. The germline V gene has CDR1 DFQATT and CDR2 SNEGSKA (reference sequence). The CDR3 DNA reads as TGCAGTGCTAGGTCTACTGACAGGGCCAACGAGCAGTACTTC. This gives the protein CSARSTDRANEQYF.

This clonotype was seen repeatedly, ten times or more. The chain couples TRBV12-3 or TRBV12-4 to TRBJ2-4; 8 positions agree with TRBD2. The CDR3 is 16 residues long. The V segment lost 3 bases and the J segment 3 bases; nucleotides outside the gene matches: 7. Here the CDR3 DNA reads TGTGCCAGCAGTTTTCGGGGGGGGCTTGGCAAAAACATTCAGTACTTC. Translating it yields CASSFRGGLGKNIQYF.

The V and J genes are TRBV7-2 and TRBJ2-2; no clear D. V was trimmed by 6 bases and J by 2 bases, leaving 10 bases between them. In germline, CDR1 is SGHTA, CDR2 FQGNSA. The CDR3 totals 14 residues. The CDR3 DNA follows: TGTGCCAGCAGTCACGGACGCAACACCGGGGAGCTGTTTTTT. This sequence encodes CASSHGRNTGELFF. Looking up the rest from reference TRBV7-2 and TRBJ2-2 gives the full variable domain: GAGVSQSPSNKVTEKGKDVELRCDPISGHTALYWYRQSLGQGLEFLIYFQGNSAPDKSGLPSDRFSAERTGGSVSTLTIQRTQQEDSAVYLCASSHGRNTGELFFGEGSRLTVL.